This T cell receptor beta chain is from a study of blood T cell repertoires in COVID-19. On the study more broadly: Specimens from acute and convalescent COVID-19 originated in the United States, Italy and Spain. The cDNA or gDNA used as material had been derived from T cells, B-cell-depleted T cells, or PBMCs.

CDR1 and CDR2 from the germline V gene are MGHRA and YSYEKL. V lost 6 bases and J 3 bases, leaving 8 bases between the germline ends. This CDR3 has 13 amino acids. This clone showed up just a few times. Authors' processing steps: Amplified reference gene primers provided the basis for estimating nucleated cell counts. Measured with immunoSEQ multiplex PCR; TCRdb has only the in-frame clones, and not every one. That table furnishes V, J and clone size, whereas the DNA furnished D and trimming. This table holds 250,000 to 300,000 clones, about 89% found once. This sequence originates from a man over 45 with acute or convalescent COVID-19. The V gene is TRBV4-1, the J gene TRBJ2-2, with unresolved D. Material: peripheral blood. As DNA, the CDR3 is TGCGCCAGCAGGAACAGAGACACCGGGGAGCTGTTTTTT. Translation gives CASRNRDTGELFF.